The clone carrying this T cell receptor (beta chain) was found a few times. The sample is drawn from a study of blood T cell repertoires in COVID-19. Overall study: Researchers got acute and convalescent COVID-19 samples from the United States, Italy and Spain.

Only in-frame clones appear in the TCRdb table, and some are missing; sequencing was by immunoSEQ multiplex PCR. The repertoire consists of around 340,000 clones, with more than 70% occurring once and the leading ten covering 3%. The CDR3 is 14 amino acids. V gave up 6 bases and J gave up 10 bases; unmatched junction bases: 9. Per the germline V gene, CDR1 is KGHSH and CDR2 is LQKENI. This sequence was found in a man in his thirties or forties with active or convalescent COVID-19. The chain couples TRBV18 to TRBJ1-6; 7 bases fit TRBD1. Material: peripheral blood. CDR3 nucleotide sequence: TGTGCCAGCTCGCCGGACAGGACGTCCTCACCCCTCCACTTT. Protein sequence: CASSPDRTSSPLHF. Together with reference TRBV18 and TRBJ1-6, the CDR3 gives the full variable domain: NAGVMQNPRHLVRRRGQEARLRCSPMKGHSHVYWYRQLPEEGLKFMVYLQKENIIDESGMPKERFSAEFPKEGPSILRIQQVVRGDSAAYFCASSPDRTSSPLHFGNGTRLTVT.